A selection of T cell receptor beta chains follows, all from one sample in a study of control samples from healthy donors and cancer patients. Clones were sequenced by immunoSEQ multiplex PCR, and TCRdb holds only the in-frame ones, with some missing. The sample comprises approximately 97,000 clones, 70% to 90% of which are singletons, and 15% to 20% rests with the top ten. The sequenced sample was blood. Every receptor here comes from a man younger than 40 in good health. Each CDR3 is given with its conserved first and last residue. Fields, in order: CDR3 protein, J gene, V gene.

CASSLAGDRYEQYF	TRBJ2-7	TRBV28
CASSSDSGRKFF	TRBJ2-1	TRBV7-2
CAWSVQGSYEQYF	TRBJ2-7	TRBV30
CASSHFQGTGELFF	TRBJ2-2	TRBV19
CASSQDRQTPYEQYF	TRBJ2-7	TRBV4-1
CAIRPGQGNPGTGELFF	TRBJ2-2	TRBV10-3
CASSFAQGIYNEQFF	TRBJ2-1	TRBV7-8
CASSVGDVNYGYTF	TRBJ1-2	TRBV9
CATSRVRGGTSCNEQFF	TRBJ2-1	TRBV15
CASSLGQPNYGYTF	TRBJ1-2	TRBV5-6
CASSYRQLNTEAFF	TRBJ1-1	TRBV5-1
CASSTSGLKETQYF	TRBJ2-5	TRBV18
CASSLEQGRAGEQFF	TRBJ2-1	TRBV7-6
CASSLRTSRGTGELFF	TRBJ2-2	TRBV7-6
CASSPPSIKTQYF	TRBJ2-5	TRBV18
CASSYRPEGTDTQYF	TRBJ2-3	TRBV6-6
CASSLRGLEGEKLFF	TRBJ1-4	TRBV5-1
CASNRLGGLREKLFF	TRBJ1-4	TRBV5-8
CASSLVRNTEAFF	TRBJ1-1	TRBV7-9
CASSLEDLRREKLFF	TRBJ1-4	TRBV7-8
CASSLGLAGTRVEQFF	TRBJ2-1	TRBV7-3
CASSQGPHEVYEQYF	TRBJ2-7	TRBV3-1/TRBV3-2
CASSSGARGAGANVLTF	TRBJ2-6	TRBV5-1
CASSVGTGNTEAFF	TRBJ1-1	TRBV7-9
CASSQNLPAGKLFF	TRBJ1-4	TRBV3-1/TRBV3-2
CATSTPGGGTGELFF	TRBJ2-2	TRBV15
CASSLAAQGVGKLFF	TRBJ1-4	TRBV7-9
CASSSDRESGQAFF	TRBJ1-1	TRBV27
CAREVSNTEAFF	TRBJ1-1	TRBV2
CASSPLAGGPGEQYF	TRBJ2-7	TRBV5-1
CASSEASGGANEQFF	TRBJ2-1	TRBV6-1
CASSLGPGIPSTDTQYF	TRBJ2-3	TRBV5-1
CASSKDKDRGNEQYF	TRBJ2-7	TRBV21-1
CASSHGVGGLETQYF	TRBJ2-5	TRBV7-7
CASSLGLGGKGMNTEAFF	TRBJ1-1	TRBV5-4
CASSLDGNPQHF	TRBJ1-5	TRBV5-1
CASSRTRGGSYNEQFF	TRBJ2-1	TRBV18
CASSQGANQPQHF	TRBJ1-5	TRBV3-1/TRBV3-2
CASSPPDSYSPLHF	TRBJ1-6	TRBV28
CASSLGRGSEQYF	TRBJ2-7	TRBV7-9
CATRTGTGAGKGGTDTQYF	TRBJ2-3	TRBV10-3
CASSSQGEQYF	TRBJ2-7	TRBV5-1
CASSEVGWPVSFDNEQFF	TRBJ2-1	TRBV2
CASSAYPPPGTQYF	TRBJ2-3	TRBV18
CASSYTVVRGEYGYTF	TRBJ1-2	TRBV6-5
CASSPRDRGVEEQYF	TRBJ2-7	TRBV28
CASSPTGHLGSGNTIYF	TRBJ1-3	TRBV5-4
CASSQDISNTGELFF	TRBJ2-2	TRBV6-5